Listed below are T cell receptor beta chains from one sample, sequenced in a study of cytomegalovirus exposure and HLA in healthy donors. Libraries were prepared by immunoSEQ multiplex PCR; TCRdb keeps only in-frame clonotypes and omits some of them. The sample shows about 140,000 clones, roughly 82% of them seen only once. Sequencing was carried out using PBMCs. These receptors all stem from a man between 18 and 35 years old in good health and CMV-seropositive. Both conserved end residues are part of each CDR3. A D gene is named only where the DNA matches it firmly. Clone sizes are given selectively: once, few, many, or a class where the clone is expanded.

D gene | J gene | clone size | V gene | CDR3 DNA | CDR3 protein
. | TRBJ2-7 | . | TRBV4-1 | TGCGCCAGCAGCCAAATGGGCGGGATTAGCTACGAGCAGTACTTC | CASSQMGGISYEQYF
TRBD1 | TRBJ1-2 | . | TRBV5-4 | TGTGCCAGCAGCCTGGGGACAGGGAGCTATGGCTACACCTTC | CASSLGTGSYGYTF
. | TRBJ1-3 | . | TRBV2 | TGTGCCAGCAGTGAAGCGTGGGAGGGGGGCTCTGGAAACACCATATATTTT | CASSEAWEGGSGNTIYF
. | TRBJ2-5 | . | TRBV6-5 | TGTGCCAGCAGTTACTCGCCCCTGGAGGGGGAGACCCAGTACTTC | CASSYSPLEGETQYF
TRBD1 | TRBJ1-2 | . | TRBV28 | TGTGCCAGCAGTGCTACCGGGACAGGGGGCTATGGCTACACCTTC | CASSATGTGGYGYTF
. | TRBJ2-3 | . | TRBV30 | TGTGCCTGGAGTGTACGACAGATCACAGATACGCAGTATTTT | CAWSVRQITDTQYF
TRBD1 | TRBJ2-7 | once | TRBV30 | TGTGCCTGGACCACAGGGGGTTCCTACGAGCAGTACTTC | CAWTTGGSYEQYF
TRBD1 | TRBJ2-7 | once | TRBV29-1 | TGCAGCGTTGAAGTATTACGGACAGGAAGAGACTACGAGCAGTACTTC | CSVEVLRTGRDYEQYF
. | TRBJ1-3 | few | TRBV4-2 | TGTGCCAGCAGCCAAGATCCGGGTTCGGCTGGAAACACCATATATTTT | CASSQDPGSAGNTIYF
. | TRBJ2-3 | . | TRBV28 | TGTGCCAGCAGTTGGGGGCAGGGGAGAGATACGCAGTATTTT | CASSWGQGRDTQYF
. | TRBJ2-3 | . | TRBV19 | TGTGCCAGTAGTATTGGGGGACCATTCGGGGGTCCTAGCACAGATACGCAGTATTTT | CASSIGGPFGGPSTDTQYF
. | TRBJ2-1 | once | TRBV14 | TGTGCCAGCAGCCAAGATCCTCCCGGGACACCATACAATGAGCAGTTCTTC | CASSQDPPGTPYNEQFF
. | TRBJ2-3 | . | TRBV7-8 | TGTGCCAGCAGCCGAAGGGACATAAGCACAGATACGCAGTATTTT | CASSRRDISTDTQYF
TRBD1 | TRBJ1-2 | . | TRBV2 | TGTGCCAGCAGTGACGGCGGCAGGGGGAATTATGGCTACACCTTC | CASSDGGRGNYGYTF
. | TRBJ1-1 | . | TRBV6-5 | TGTGCCAGCCAGACAGTTAACGTCGACACTGAAGCTTTCTTT | CASQTVNVDTEAFF
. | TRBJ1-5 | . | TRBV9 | TGTGCCAGCAGCGTAGGTCAGGATAGCAATCAGCCCCAGCATTTT | CASSVGQDSNQPQHF
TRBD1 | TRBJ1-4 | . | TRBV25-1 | TGTGCCAGCAGTTCAAACAGGGGAAGGGAAAAACTGTTTTTT | CASSSNRGREKLFF
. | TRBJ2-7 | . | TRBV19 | TGTGCCAGTAGTCCTGGGGACACCTCCTACGAGCAGTACTTC | CASSPGDTSYEQYF
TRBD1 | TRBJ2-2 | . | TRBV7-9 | TGTGCCAGCTGGGACCGGGACAGGGGGCCCGGGGAGCTGTTTTTT | CASWDRDRGPGELFF
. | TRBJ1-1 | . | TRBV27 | TGTGCCAGCATCGGGGGGACTGAAGCTTTCTTT | CASIGGTEAFF
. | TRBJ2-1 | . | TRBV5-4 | TGTGCCAGCAGCCGAGGGAAGGGATCCTACAATGAGCAGTTCTTC | CASSRGKGSYNEQFF
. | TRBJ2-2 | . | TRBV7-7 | TGTGCTAGCAGCCCTGGTCCGGTGAGGAGCGCCGGGGAGCTGTTTTTT | CASSPGPVRSAGELFF
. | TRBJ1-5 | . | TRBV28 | TGTGCCAGCAGTTTATCCAGGGCAAGTCAGCCCCAGCATTTT | CASSLSRASQPQHF
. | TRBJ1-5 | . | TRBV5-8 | TGTGCCAGCAGCTTAGGGGGGGCCGATCAGCCCCAGCATTTT | CASSLGGADQPQHF
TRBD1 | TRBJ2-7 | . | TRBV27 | TGTGCCAGCAGTTTTGGGACAGGGGGCTACGAGCAGTACTTC | CASSFGTGGYEQYF
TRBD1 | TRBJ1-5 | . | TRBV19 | TGTGCCAGTAGTGATCAAGGGGGCGATAGCAATCAGCCCCAGCATTTT | CASSDQGGDSNQPQHF
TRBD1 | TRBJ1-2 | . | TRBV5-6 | TGTGCCAGCAGCTTGGGGGGGACAGGGGCAAGTGGCTACACCTTC | CASSLGGTGASGYTF
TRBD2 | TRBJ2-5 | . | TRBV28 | TGTGCCAGCAGTTGGGAGACCGGGACTAGCGGGGGCCTGTTCCAAGAGACCCAGTACTTC | CASSWETGTSGGLFQETQYF
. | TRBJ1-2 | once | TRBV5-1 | TGCGCCAGCAGCCATGGTGTCAGGGCGGACTATGGCTACACCTTC | CASSHGVRADYGYTF
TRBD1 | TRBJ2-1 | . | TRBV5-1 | TGCGCCAGCAGCAATTTCGGGACAGGGGGCCCAAATGAGCAGTTCTTC | CASSNFGTGGPNEQFF
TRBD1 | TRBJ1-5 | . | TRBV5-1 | TGCGCCAGCAGCTTCGGACAGGAGGGTCAGCCCCAGCATTTT | CASSFGQEGQPQHF
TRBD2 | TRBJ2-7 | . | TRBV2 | TGTGCCAGCAGCGGGACTAGCGGGAGAGATCTTTACGAGCAGTACTTC | CASSGTSGRDLYEQYF
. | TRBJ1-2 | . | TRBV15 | TGTGCCACCAGCTTGGGGGCGGCTTCCTATGGCTACACCTTC | CATSLGAASYGYTF
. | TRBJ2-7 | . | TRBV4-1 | TGCGCCAGCAGCGTTACCTTGGGTCCAGCGGGCTACGAGCAGTACTTC | CASSVTLGPAGYEQYF
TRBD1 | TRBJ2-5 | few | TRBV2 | TGTGCCAGCAGGCCTACAGGGGCACCTCAAGAGACCCAGTACTTC | CASRPTGAPQETQYF
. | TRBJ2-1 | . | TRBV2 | TGTGCCAGCAGTCGGGACTCCCCCCCGCGATTCTTC | CASSRDSPPRFF
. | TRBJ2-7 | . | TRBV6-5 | TGTGCCAGCAGTTTAAAGACAGGCGCAAAGGACGAGCAGTACTTC | CASSLKTGAKDEQYF
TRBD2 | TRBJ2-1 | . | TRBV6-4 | TGTGCCAGCAGTAACGGACTAGCGGGCTCCTACAATGAGCAGTTCTTC | CASSNGLAGSYNEQFF
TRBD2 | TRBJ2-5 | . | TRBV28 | TGTGCCAGCAGAGTCGGGGGGGAGACCCAGTACTTC | CASRVGGETQYF
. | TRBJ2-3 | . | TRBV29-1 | TGCAGCGTAACAGGGTTAATGGGCACAGATACGCAGTATTTT | CSVTGLMGTDTQYF
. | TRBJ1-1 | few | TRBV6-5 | TGTGCCAGCAGTCTACCCGGGAGGAGAGCTTTCTTT | CASSLPGRRAFF
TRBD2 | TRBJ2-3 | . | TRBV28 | TGTGCCAGCAGTTTTCTTTTTCCGTTAGCGGGAGGGCCGGATGCCCCTAGCACAGATACGCAGTATTTT | CASSFLFPLAGGPDAPSTDTQYF
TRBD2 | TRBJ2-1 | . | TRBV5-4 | TGTGCCAGCAGCTTGGATGCGGGAGGGCCCCCCAATGAGCAGTTCTTC | CASSLDAGGPPNEQFF
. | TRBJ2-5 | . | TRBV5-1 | TGCGCCAGCAGCCTTCAGGCTGGACTTCAAGAGACCCAGTACTTC | CASSLQAGLQETQYF
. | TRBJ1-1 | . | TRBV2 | TGTGCCAGCAGCTCGGACAGTCCGAACACTGAAGCTTTCTTT | CASSSDSPNTEAFF
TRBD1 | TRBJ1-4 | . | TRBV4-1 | TGCGCCAGCAGCCCGCAGACAGGGTTGGAAAAACTGTTTTTT | CASSPQTGLEKLFF
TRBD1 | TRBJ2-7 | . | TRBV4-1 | TGCGCCAGCAGCCAGCCTGGACAGGGAAAGTACGAGCAGTACTTC | CASSQPGQGKYEQYF